A single sample gave rise to the 28 T cell receptor beta chains below, sequenced in a study of human T cells and chemical hapten exposure. Separate cDNA molecules received unique molecular identifiers, which the library attached to them. A single record per CDR3 protein comes from TCRdb applying MiXCR to the reads. This sample has 3,800 or so distinct CDR3 sequences; more than 40% occur once, and the top ten carry 5.8%. Treatment of the sample: therapeutic diphenylcyclopropenone sensitization with weekly scalp DPC. The sample was whole blood, taken before DPC sensitization or 2, 6, or about 24 weeks after (not recorded which). These receptors were collected from an adult with alopecia areata. Some clones in this sample may be carry-over from other donors' samples. This table probably holds off-target reads from a library built for another chain.

The chain has TRBV11-2 and TRBJ2-1; TRBD2 agrees at 11 bases. J was trimmed by 1 base and V by 0 bases; bases with no gene match: 5. CDR1 is SGHAT, CDR2 FQNNGV, per germline. The CDR3 contains 18 residues. Written as DNA, the CDR3 is TGTGCCAGCAGCTTAGAACCGGGACTAGCGGTGTCCTACAATGAGCAGTTCTTC. It translates to CASSLEPGLAVSYNEQFF.

V is TRBV3-1 and J is TRBJ1-1, with TRBD1 matching over 8 bases. This CDR3 has 13 residues. Trimming cost V 5 bases and J 7 bases; bases outside gene matches: 6. Germline lookup yields CDR1 LGHDT and CDR2 YNNKEL (reference sequence). CDR3 in DNA: TGTGCCAGCAGCATAACAGGGGGTGGTGAAGCTTTCTTT. Amino acids: CASSITGGGEAFF.

The rearrangement uses TRBV20-1 and TRBJ2-3, with D hard to call. This CDR3 comprises 13 residues. Per germline, CDR1 DFQATT and CDR2 SNEGSKA (reference sequence). V was trimmed by 5 bases and J by 0 bases, leaving 9 bases between them. The CDR3 region is CSASTVSTDTQYF. The DNA of the CDR3 is TGCAGTGCTTCGACGGTTAGCACAGATACGCAGTATTTT.

The chain couples TRBV18 to TRBJ2-3; no definite D call. CDR3 length: 12 amino acids. Trimming left V 3 bases short and J 2 bases short, with 3 bases between. Germline V gene lookup returns CDR1 KGHSH and CDR2 LQKENI. The CDR3 is CASSPYTDTQYF. The CDR3 DNA reads as TGTGCCAGCTCACCCTACACAGATACGCAGTATTTT.

The chain links TRBV6-5 to TRBJ1-1; D is perhaps TRBD1 (6 bases). Germline V gene lookup returns CDR1 MNHEY and CDR2 SVGAGI. CDR3 size: 14 residues. Trimming removed 0 bases from V and 3 bases from J, with 8 bases in between. CDR3 in DNA: TGTGCCAGCAGTTACTCGAACAGGGACACTGAAGCTTTCTTT. Protein product: CASSYSNRDTEAFF.

V and J are TRBV5-1 and TRBJ2-3, with unresolved D. Trimming took off 0 bases at V and 5 bases at J, with 10 bases between the two ends. The CDR3 is 14 amino acids. Looked up from germline, CDR1 is SGHRS and CDR2 is YFSETQ. DNA for the CDR3: TGCGCCAGCAGCTTGGGTGGAAGTTTAGATACGCAGTATTTT. The encoded protein is CASSLGGSLDTQYF.

This chain uses TRBV29-1 with TRBJ2-3; 7 bases are shared with TRBD2. Germline CDR1 and CDR2: SQVTM and ANQGSEA. This CDR3 region has 14 residues. With V trimmed by 7 bases and J by 1 base, 8 bases remained unmatched. The CDR3 DNA reads as TGCAGCGCCAGACCGAGCGGGGGCACAGATACGCAGTATTTT. Encoded protein: CSARPSGGTDTQYF.

This clonotype was detected only a few times. J is TRBJ2-2 and V is TRBV7-6; no reliable D call. Trimming took 5 bases from V and 0 from J, leaving 7 bases between them. The CDR3 consists of 14 residues. CDR1 SGHVS and CDR2 FNYEAQ come from the germline V gene. CDR3: CASSASTNTGELFF. CDR3 sequence (DNA): TGTGCCAGCAGCGCGAGCACGAACACCGGGGAGCTGTTTTTT.

This chain joins TRBV11-1 and TRBJ2-6, with D unresolved. This CDR3 is built from 18 residues. The V end was cut by 1 base, the J end by 2 bases, with 15 bases between. Germline CDR1 reads SGHAT; CDR2 reads FQDESV (reference sequence). The CDR3 loop is CASSLGGSKGPGANVLTF. CDR3 in DNA: TGTGCCAGCAGCTTAGGTGGTTCCAAAGGGCCTGGGGCCAACGTCCTGACTTTC.

This clonotype is large (0.1 to 1%) within its sample. The chain links TRBV7-2 to TRBJ2-3; either TRBD1 or TRBD2 may fit D (5 bases each). The CDR3 spans 16 residues. V shed 5 bases and J shed 2 bases, with 17 bases lying between them. Germline CDR1 reads SGHTA; CDR2 reads FQGNSA. CDR3 protein: CASSPGTIPITDTQYF. The CDR3, as DNA: TGTGCCAGCAGCCCCGGGACCATCCCGATCACAGATACGCAGTATTTT.

This rearrangement joins TRBV2 to TRBJ2-3, with D perhaps assigned TRBD1 or TRBD2 (6 bases each). The germline CDR1 and CDR2 sequences are SNHLY and FYNNEI. The CDR3 is made up of 11 amino acids. Trimming took 6 bases from V and 10 from J, leaving 11 bases between them. CDR3 sequence (DNA): TGTGCCAGCAGCCCTCGGGGGCCGCAGTATTTT. It codes for CASSPRGPQYF. Drawing the rest from reference TRBV2 and TRBJ2-3, the complete variable domain is EPEVTQTPSHQVTQMGQEVILRCVPISNHLYFYWYRQILGQKVEFLVSFYNNEISEKSEIFDDQFSVERPDGSNFTLKIRSTKLEDSAMYFCASSPRGPQYFGPGTRLTVL.

The V gene is TRBV2, the J gene TRBJ2-5, with a weak D call TRBD2 (6 bases). The CDR3 runs 15 residues. The germline V and J ends were trimmed by 6 bases and 1 base, with 15 bases remaining between them. Germline assignment: CDR1 SNHLY and CDR2 FYNNEI. CDR3 sequence reads: CASRARRGIQETQYF. In DNA form, the CDR3 reads TGTGCCAGCAGGGCTCGGCGGGGAATCCAAGAGACCCAGTACTTC.

The V call is TRBV29-1, the J call TRBJ2-4; possible D gene TRBD2, 5 bases. From germline, CDR1 is SQVTM and CDR2 ANQGSEA. V was trimmed by 8 bases and J by 0 bases, leaving 8 bases between them. The CDR3 has 12 residues. The CDR3 spells CSWGEAKNIQYF. The CDR3 DNA reads as TGCAGCTGGGGAGAAGCCAAAAACATTCAGTACTTC.

This clonotype was seen a few times. The V and J genes are TRBV18 and TRBJ1-1; D is unclear. V lost 6 bases to trimming and J lost 7 bases, with 18 bases between them. Germline CDR1 is KGHSH and CDR2 is LQKENI. There are 14 residues in the CDR3. The CDR3 nucleotides read TGTGCCAGCTCGCCCGTGAGAGACGGGATTGAAGCTTTCTTT. This gives the protein CASSPVRDGIEAFF.

This clonotype appeared a single time. This chain uses TRBV19 with TRBJ2-2; tentative D call: TRBD2 (6 bases). V gave up 6 bases and J gave up 0 bases, with 23 bases separating them. CDR1 is LNHDA, CDR2 SQIVND, per germline (reference sequence). The CDR3 is 19 amino acids. The CDR3 spells CASRDGGARGTTNTGELFF. In nucleotides, the CDR3 is TGTGCCAGTAGAGATGGAGGGGCGAGAGGGACCACGAACACCGGGGAGCTGTTTTTT.

The chain is built from TRBV5-5 and TRBJ2-7; TRBD1 matches 8 bases. V trimming: 4 bases; J trimming: 5 bases; junction bases outside the gene matches: 8. Germline V gives CDR1 SGHKS, CDR2 YYEKEE (reference sequence). The CDR3 is 14 amino acids. The CDR3 nucleotides are TGTGCCAGCAGCCCCCGGACAGGGACAGACGAGCAGTACTTC. This gives the protein CASSPRTGTDEQYF.

This clonotype has only a few counts. The DNA for the CDR3 is TGTGCCACCGGAGGCTCTGGGGCCAACGTCCTGACTTTC. It is translated as CATGGSGANVLTF. The rearrangement joins TRBV2 to TRBJ2-6; maybe TRBD2 (5 bases). The CDR3 extends over 13 amino acids. Per germline, CDR1 SNHLY and CDR2 FYNNEI. V lost 10 bases to trimming and J lost 0 bases, with 7 bases between them.

V is TRBV3-1 and J is TRBJ1-2, with 7 bases fitting TRBD1. Germline values: CDR1 LGHDT, CDR2 YNNKEL (reference sequence). CDR3 length: 12 amino acids. V trimming: 2 bases; J trimming: 8 bases; junction bases outside the gene matches: 2. The CDR3 protein is CASSQTGEGYTF. DNA for the CDR3: TGTGCCAGCAGCCAAACAGGGGAAGGCTACACCTTC.

This chain connects TRBV5-1 to TRBJ2-3, with 8 bases matching TRBD2. Trimming cost V 6 bases and J 3 bases; bases outside gene matches: 3. CDR1 is SGHRS, CDR2 YFSETQ, per germline. The CDR3 is 13 residues long. The CDR3 DNA sequence: TGCGCCAGCACACGCGGGGGGACAGATACGCAGTATTTT. Encoded protein: CASTRGGTDTQYF.

The V call is TRBV29-1, the J call TRBJ2-1; maybe TRBD2 (7 bases). The CDR3 has 14 amino acids. From germline, CDR1 is SQVTM and CDR2 ANQGSEA. V was clipped by 7 bases and J by 8 bases, with 21 bases between them. The CDR3 loop reads CSALLAGGGHEQFF. The CDR3 DNA reads as TGCAGCGCCCTACTCGCGGGCGGGGGCCATGAGCAGTTCTTC.

The chain employs TRBV6-2 or TRBV6-3 and TRBJ2-5, with TRBD1 matching 11 bases. V shed 6 bases, J shed 4 bases, and the junction held 10 bases outside the gene matches. Germline CDR1 and CDR2: MNHEY and SVGEGT. CDR3 size: 16 residues. CDR3 amino acids: CASRRPAGTGGETQYF. Written as DNA, the CDR3 is TGTGCCAGCAGACGACCTGCCGGGACAGGGGGAGAGACCCAGTACTTC.

The J gene is TRBJ2-5, the V gene TRBV3-1, with D possibly being TRBD2 (7 bases). Trimming shortened V by 2 bases and J by 10 bases, and 14 bases separated the two germline ends. The germline V gene encodes CDR1 LGHDT and CDR2 YNNKEL (reference sequence). This CDR3 region has 13 residues. Written as DNA, the CDR3 is TGTGCCAGCAGCCAACCGGGGGGCCGGGGCCAGTACTTC. This translates into CASSQPGGRGQYF.

V is TRBV20-1 and J is TRBJ2-3; 10 nucleotides agree with TRBD2. V was clipped by 2 bases and J by 2 bases; unmatched bases: 13. The CDR3 covers 18 residues. Germline V lookup: CDR1 DFQATT, CDR2 SNEGSKA (reference sequence). CDR3 sequence (DNA): TGCAGTGCTAGAAGGCTTAGCGGGGGGAAAGCTAACACAGATACGCAGTATTTT. Translated: CSARRLSGGKANTDTQYF.

This rearrangement joins TRBV20-1 to TRBJ2-5; D is tentatively TRBD1 or TRBD2 (5 bases each). Germline-derived CDR1 and CDR2 are DFQATT and SNEGSKA (reference sequence). The CDR3 spans 13 residues. Trimming pared 6 bases from V and 1 base from J, leaving 12 bases between. The CDR3 loop is CSAITGLQETQYF. The CDR3 DNA is TGCAGTGCGATTACAGGACTCCAAGAGACCCAGTACTTC.

This clonotype was counted only a few times. The V call is TRBV20-1, the J call TRBJ2-1, with TRBD2 matching 10 bases. The V segment lost 6 bases and the J segment 6 bases; nucleotides outside the gene matches: 8. Germline CDR1 reads DFQATT; CDR2 reads SNEGSKA (reference sequence). This CDR3 spans 14 amino acids. CDR3 residues: CSAPTGTSVNEQFF. CDR3 in DNA: TGCAGTGCCCCGACCGGGACTAGCGTCAATGAGCAGTTCTTC.

This clonotype has more than one count but fewer than ten. This chain links TRBV7-9 with TRBJ2-7, with TRBD1 identical over 10 bases. The V segment lost 4 bases and the J segment 4 bases; nucleotides outside the gene matches: 13. Germline CDR1 and CDR2: SEHNR and FQNEAQ (reference sequence). The CDR3 has 17 residues. The CDR3 reads CASSWALRRDRGYEQYF. CDR3 DNA sequence: TGTGCCAGCAGCTGGGCCCTCCGACGGGACAGGGGTTACGAGCAGTACTTC.

This clonotype came up a few times. The rearrangement uses TRBV5-4 and TRBJ2-7; D is undetermined. The V gene's germline CDR1 is SGHNT and CDR2 YYREEE (reference sequence). The CDR3 totals 14 residues. The V and J ends lost 4 bases and 2 bases respectively, with 13 bases between them. In DNA form, the CDR3 reads TGTGCCAGCAGCCCCGAGACCAGGACCTACGAGCAGTACTTC. Translated, it gives CASSPETRTYEQYF.

This sequence joins TRBV7-9 and TRBJ2-3; the match to TRBD2 covers 9 bases. V shed 0 bases and J 7 bases; nucleotides not matched to a gene: 8. The CDR3 length is 16 residues. Germline CDR1 reads SEHNR; CDR2 reads FQNEAQ (reference sequence). CDR3 in amino acids: CASSLASSGVRNTQYF. CDR3 coding DNA: TGTGCCAGCAGCTTAGCGTCTAGCGGGGTTCGAAATACGCAGTATTTT.